This TCR beta chain came from a study of CD8 T cells in Susac syndrome (dated by TCRdb to about 2019). Study-level background: Among the sequenced Susac syndrome patients, 5 or 6 had clinically active disease and roughly 8 were in clinical remission. At blood withdrawal, Susac syndrome patients were therapy-naive, treated with corticosteroids (with IVIg additionally given to some), or treated with IVIg alone. The study used repertoire sequencing to test whether antigen drove CD8+ T cell activation and differentiation in Susac syndrome. Beyond this particular receptor, the publication reports: The CD4+ T cell repertoire of patients with Susac syndrome showed no detectable clonal expansion. The number of individuals in the TCR sequencing and HLA analysis was recognized as being relatively small.

About this clonotype itself: There is no known antigen for this receptor. No base-level quality is on record; no much larger clone is a single base apart.

The CDR3 starts with the cysteine, ends with the phenylalanine, and has 18 residues. Only CDR3 DNA is held: 54 bases, read in frame from base 1. V has 3 bases trimmed and J has 2 bases trimmed; junction bases matching no gene number 12. Peripheral blood CD8+ and CD4+ T cells from healthy donors, Susac syndrome patients and multiple sclerosis patients were profiled by high-throughput TCR beta sequencing. Recently defined diagnostic criteria for definite or probable disease were met by the Susac syndrome patients. Bulk CD8+ and CD4+ T cells were purified by magnetic negative isolation, whereas CD8+ TEMRA cells were enriched by FACS. Blood was collected in EDTA tubes and processed within 24 hours, with PBMCs isolated through density gradient centrifugation. PBMCs intended for TCR sequencing were frozen in liquid nitrogen and were later thawed in a 37 degrees C water bath. The sorted or isolated CD4+, CD8+ and CD8+ TEMRA cells had a purity of 90% or higher.

RNA was extracted using the RNeasy kit, and about 0.5 to 1 ug of the RNA was reverse transcribed with random hexamers. The immunoSEQ multiplex PCR assay, which covers 54 Vbeta and 13 Jbeta segments, was used to amplify TCR beta CDR3 regions. PCR amplification bias was corrected using a synthetic template baseline for primer optimization and computational correction. As for the authors' bioinformatics: Reads were annotated to V, D and J genes according to IMGT and were analyzed with immunoSEQ Analyzer, with only productive sequences retained. Clonality was calculated as one minus the Shannon entropy normalized by log2 of the number of productive unique sequences. For each patient and control, public and private clones were evaluated among the 100 most prevalent clones. Susac-specific clones were defined as absent from healthy and MS cohorts, around 980 published viral clones and other ImmuneACCESS disease sequences. TCRdb reran the public reads through fastp at Q25 and MiXCR, keeping productive beta chains. A single entry per CDR3 protein holds the most common genes and DNA from its merged rows. The V and J calls come from TCRdb's annotation, not from the publication. Counted in this sample were 150,000 to 200,000 distinct CDR3 sequences; roughly 94% of them appeared once. Approximately 0.099% of the sample goes to the ten largest clones.

The sequence came from a human donor with Susac syndrome. This chain is built from TRBV23-1 and TRBJ2-3, with 9 bases matching TRBD2. TRBV23-1 qualifies as an ORF whose function is uncertain. Sequencing was carried out using CD4+ T cells from PBMCs. The sequenced DNA: TGCGCCAGCAGTCAGACGTCGTTAGCGGGAGAAGACACAGATACGCAGTATTTT. This encodes CASSQTSLAGEDTDTQYF.